The sequence of this T cell receptor beta chain was determined in a study of T cells in Graves' hyperthyroidism and ophthalmopathy. From RNA transcripts, TCR beta CDR3 regions were amplified. The TCR CDR3 first-round RT-PCR relied on the HTBI primer set. TCRdb re-derived calls from the multiplex PCR reads in MiXCR, one entry per CDR3 protein. The profile shows nearly 600,000 distinct CDR3 sequences, approximately 15% of them singletons. This clonotype came up a few times. V lost 6 bases and J lost 7, with 9 bases in between. Germline CDR1 and CDR2: DFQATT and SNEGSKA (reference sequence). CDR3 length: 11 residues.

The receptor was isolated from a woman aged 30 to 39 with Graves' hyperthyroidism that later progressed to Graves' ophthalmopathy. The rearrangement joins TRBV20-1 to TRBJ2-2; no clear D. Sequencing used blood. The CDR3 DNA sequence: TGCAGTGCCGCTCTCGTCGGGGAGCTGTTTTTT. It encodes CSAALVGELFF.